This T cell receptor (beta chain) was sequenced during a study of human T cells and chemical hapten exposure. On this clonotype: Its antigen is unknown. Germline is not matched at one junction end, which may reflect a read error.

Time point of the sample: healthy volunteer bleed at 2 weeks. Total RNA was extracted from unfractionated whole blood. Findings and limits, study-wide: The study found that DPC sensitization did not change TCRs above 1 in 1000 frequency.

This CDR3 comprises 13 residues. Germline CDR1 is MDHEN and CDR2 is SYDVKM. From the RACE reads, TCRdb called clonotypes with MiXCR, one entry per CDR3 protein. The profile shows roughly 49,000 distinct CDR3 sequences, around 4.5% of them singletons. V and J are TRBV28 and TRBJ1-2; D may be TRBD1 (5 bases). The source is a female donor in good health. Some clones in this sample may be carry-over from other donors' samples. Sequences were obtained from whole blood. In nucleotides, the CDR3 is TGTGCCAGCAGTTTGGACCGGGACTATGGCGACACCTTC. This translates into CASSLDRDYGDTF.